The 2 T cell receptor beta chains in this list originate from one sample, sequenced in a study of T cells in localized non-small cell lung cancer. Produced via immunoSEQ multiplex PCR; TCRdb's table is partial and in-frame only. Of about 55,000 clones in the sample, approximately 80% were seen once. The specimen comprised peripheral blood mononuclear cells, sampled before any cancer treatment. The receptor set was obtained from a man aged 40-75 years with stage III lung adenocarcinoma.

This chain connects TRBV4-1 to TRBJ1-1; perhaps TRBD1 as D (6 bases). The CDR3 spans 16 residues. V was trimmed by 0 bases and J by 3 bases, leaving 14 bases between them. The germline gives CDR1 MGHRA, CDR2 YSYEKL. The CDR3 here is CASSQEGGGGDTEAFF. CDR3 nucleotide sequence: TGCGCCAGCAGCCAAGAGGGGGGCGGGGGGGACACTGAAGCTTTCTTT.

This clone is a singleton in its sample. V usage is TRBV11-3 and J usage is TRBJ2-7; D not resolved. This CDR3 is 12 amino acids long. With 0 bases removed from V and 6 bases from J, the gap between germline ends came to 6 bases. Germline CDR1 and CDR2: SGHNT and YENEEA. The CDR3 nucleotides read TGTGCCAGCAGCTTAGAACCCGTCGAGCAGTACTTC. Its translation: CASSLEPVEQYF. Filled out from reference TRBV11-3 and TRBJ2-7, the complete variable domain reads EAGVVQSPRYKIIEKKQPVAFWCNPISGHNTLYWYLQNLGQGPELLIRYENEEAVDDSQLPKDRFSAERLKGVDSTLKIQPAELGDSAVYLCASSLEPVEQYFGPGTRLTVT.